This is a list of T cell receptor beta chains from one sample in a study of T cell responses to AZD1222 COVID-19 vaccine. Libraries were prepared by immunoSEQ multiplex PCR; TCRdb keeps only in-frame clonotypes and omits some of them. Here the sample spans some 81,000 clones, about 89% being singletons. Here the sequenced sample was peripheral blood, taken 28 days after the second AZD1222 dose. The receptors were sampled from an adult who received the AZD1222 COVID-19 vaccine. Both conserved end residues are part of each CDR3. D genes are given only for firm matches.

j_call,d_call,v_call,cdr3_aa
TRBJ2-5,NA,TRBV19,CASSSDPRGTQYF
TRBJ2-7,NA,TRBV29-1,CSVAGQRNEQYF
TRBJ1-1,NA,TRBV7-6,CASSSGLENTEAFF
TRBJ2-5,NA,TRBV5-1,CASSLLTNQETQYF
TRBJ1-1,NA,TRBV13,CASSPHRGQTDMNTEAFF
TRBJ2-1,TRBD2,TRBV7-7,CASSQGLAGGGSEQFF
TRBJ1-3,NA,TRBV9,CASSAGDAFGNTIYF
TRBJ2-5,NA,TRBV5-1,CASSLVDVQETQYF
TRBJ1-5,NA,TRBV7-8,CASSLVSGGSTRQPQHF
TRBJ2-7,NA,TRBV5-1,CASSLGHGDEQYF
TRBJ2-6,NA,TRBV27,CASKAGTYSSGANVLTF
TRBJ1-1,NA,TRBV6-7,CASTNPEAFF
TRBJ2-3,NA,TRBV7-7,CASSLDGSTDTQYF
TRBJ2-2,NA,TRBV12-3/TRBV12-4,CASSLSDSGELFF
TRBJ2-1,NA,TRBV5-1,CASSLFLLDSYNEQFF
TRBJ2-5,TRBD1,TRBV12-5,CASGLGRDSQETQYF
TRBJ1-6,TRBD1,TRBV9,CASTLTGSNNSPLHF
TRBJ1-1,NA,TRBV3-1/TRBV3-2,CASSQDEGGPEAFF
TRBJ2-7,NA,TRBV27,CASSPGPTLYEQYF
TRBJ1-4,NA,TRBV5-1,CASSLKTANEKLFF
TRBJ1-1,TRBD1,TRBV19,CASSLLWGQGENTEAFF
TRBJ1-1,TRBD1,TRBV18,CASSGTANTEAFF
TRBJ1-3,NA,TRBV5-1,CASSLVESSGNTIYF
TRBJ1-1,NA,TRBV27,CASSFYWGTEAFF
TRBJ2-5,TRBD2,TRBV6-6,CASSLNLAGGGMAQYF
TRBJ2-1,NA,TRBV5-5,CASSRQSSYNEQFF
TRBJ1-1,NA,TRBV7-8,CASSLVSQNTEAFF
TRBJ2-1,NA,TRBV24-1,CATSGLSGGRFF
TRBJ1-1,NA,TRBV5-1,CASSLNGRQMMNTEAFF
TRBJ1-3,NA,TRBV6-5,CASLQLGNSGNTIYF
TRBJ1-3,NA,TRBV6-2/TRBV6-3,CASSFLAGVDVHGNTIYF
TRBJ1-2,TRBD1,TRBV18,CASSVRDRAVYGYTF
TRBJ2-7,NA,TRBV28,CASRGSSSYEQYF
TRBJ2-1,NA,TRBV18,CASSPGQPISGNEQFF
TRBJ2-1,TRBD2,TRBV5-1,CASSWTSGTTYNEQFF
TRBJ1-6,NA,TRBV5-8,CASSLKKNSPLHF
TRBJ1-5,NA,TRBV10-3,CAISAQGPTNQPQHF
TRBJ2-7,NA,TRBV5-1,CASSLAGNEQYF
TRBJ2-5,NA,TRBV18,CASSRGPPPGETQYF
TRBJ2-6,NA,TRBV5-1,CASSNGDYSSGANVLTF
TRBJ1-1,TRBD1,TRBV14,CASSPLTGVATEAFF
TRBJ2-1,NA,TRBV7-6,CASSFKSWSSYNEQFF
TRBJ2-7,TRBD2,TRBV7-3,CASSSDPREASGLVRSYEQYF
TRBJ1-1,NA,TRBV29-1,CSVSRQWSTEAFF
TRBJ2-7,NA,TRBV3-1/TRBV3-2,CASTQGRHDEQYF
TRBJ1-5,TRBD1,TRBV27,CASSLSRTGAQPQHF
TRBJ2-1,NA,TRBV28,CASSLTGKQFF
TRBJ2-1,TRBD2,TRBV6-4,CASRTTSGYNEQFF
TRBJ2-2,NA,TRBV29-1,CSVGRDTGELFF
TRBJ1-1,NA,TRBV5-1,CASSYDKNTEAFF
TRBJ1-6,TRBD1,TRBV24-1,CATSDSGQGASSPLHF
TRBJ1-2,TRBD1,TRBV18,CASSLPGQGILEGYTF
TRBJ1-2,TRBD1,TRBV28,CASGTGYGYTF
TRBJ1-2,NA,TRBV19,CATRNYGYTF
TRBJ1-2,NA,TRBV4-1,CASSQTGTLNYGYTF
TRBJ1-6,TRBD1,TRBV4-1,CASSPTPGQGGSPLHF
TRBJ2-1,NA,TRBV9,CASSTGTPSYNEQFF
TRBJ2-5,NA,TRBV6-2/TRBV6-3,CASSPYTSISETQYF
TRBJ2-3,NA,TRBV24-1,CATSDLYTDTQYF
TRBJ2-1,NA,TRBV7-8,CASSLVRVGGEQFF